These 32 T cell receptor beta chains were sequenced from one sample in a study of preoperative IRX-2 immunotherapy in early breast cancer. As to treatment: preoperative locoregional IRX-2 cytokine immunotherapy. TCRdb's copy holds only in-frame clones and misses some; the assay was immunoSEQ multiplex PCR. The repertoire holds approximately 28,000 clones, with 82% as singletons. The specimen was collected from a patient treated with IRX-2 immunotherapy. Receptor source: a human donor with breast cancer.

This sequence joins TRBV6-8 and TRBJ1-2; D ambiguous. The CDR3 is 13 residues long. Germline values: CDR1 MNHGY, CDR2 SAAAGT. With 7 bases removed from V and 8 bases from J, the gap between germline ends came to 17 bases. Here the CDR3 DNA reads TGTGCCAGCAAAATAGGGCTTGGAGGCGGCTACACCTTC. Translating it yields CASKIGLGGGYTF.

The chain couples TRBV11-3 to TRBJ1-1; 10 bases match TRBD1. Germline V gene sequence: CDR1 SGHNT, CDR2 YENEEA. V lost 3 bases and J lost 4; bases outside the gene matches: 8. The CDR3 extends over 16 amino acids. DNA for the CDR3: TGTGCCAGCAGCTTCCGACAGGGGGCTTTGTTCACTGAAGCTTTCTTT. Its protein is CASSFRQGALFTEAFF.

This rearrangement joins TRBV11-3 to TRBJ1-1; D possibly corresponds to TRBD1 (6 bases). From germline, CDR1 is SGHNT and CDR2 YENEEA. Trimming left V 5 bases short and J 0 bases short, with 13 bases between. This CDR3 comprises 15 residues. The CDR3 spells CASSIRTEMNTEAFF. CDR3 nucleotide sequence: TGTGCCAGCAGCATCCGGACAGAAATGAACACTGAAGCTTTCTTT.

The chain couples TRBV11-3 to TRBJ1-4; 7 nucleotides match TRBD1. From germline, CDR1 is SGHNT and CDR2 YENEEA. The junction had 7 bases not matched to a gene; V was cut back by 4 bases and J by 5 bases. The CDR3 consists of 15 residues. CDR3 sequence reads: CASSSQGTVNEKLFF. CDR3 coding DNA: TGTGCCAGCAGCTCTCAGGGGACAGTCAATGAAAAACTGTTTTTT.

The chain has TRBV6-8 and TRBJ2-2; maybe TRBD1 (5 bases). V was clipped by 5 bases and J by 7 bases, with 8 bases between them. This CDR3 has 12 residues. Looked up from germline, CDR1 is MNHGY and CDR2 is SAAAGT. In DNA, the CDR3 is TGTGCCAGCAGTAACAGGATCGGGGAGCTGTTTTTT. It encodes CASSNRIGELFF.

The chain couples TRBV11-3 to TRBJ2-2; 7 bases are a match to TRBD1. Germline V gene lookup returns CDR1 SGHNT and CDR2 YENEEA. The CDR3 extends over 16 amino acids. The J segment lost 3 bases and the V segment lost 3 bases, leaving 7 bases of the junction unmatched. The CDR3 nucleotides read TGTGCCAGCAGCTTCCATGACAGGGTCTACACCGGGGAGCTGTTTTTT. Amino acid sequence: CASSFHDRVYTGELFF.

This rearrangement joins TRBV28 to TRBJ1-2; no definite D call. The V and J ends lost 5 bases and 5 bases respectively, with 21 bases between them. From germline, CDR1 is MDHEN and CDR2 SYDVKM. This CDR3 region has 16 residues. The CDR3 region is CASSAGDQPGLYGYTF. The DNA of the CDR3 is TGTGCCAGCAGTGCAGGCGACCAACCGGGATTGTATGGCTACACCTTC.

The genes are TRBV19 and TRBJ2-2; tentatively, D is TRBD1 or TRBD2 (5 bases each). The CDR3 extends over 13 amino acids. CDR1 is LNHDA and CDR2 is SQIVND in the germline V gene (reference sequence). Trimming cost V 9 bases and J 6 bases, with 14 bases left between them. CDR3 nucleotides: TGTGCCAGCGAACGAGGGGTCCCCGGGGAGCTGTTTTTT. Its protein product is CASERGVPGELFF.

The gene calls are TRBV15 and TRBJ1-5; tentative D call: TRBD1 (5 bases). Per the germline V gene, CDR1 is LNHNV and CDR2 is YYDKDF (reference sequence). The CDR3 extends over 15 amino acids. Trimming shortened V by 0 bases and J by 5 bases, and 11 bases separated the two germline ends. The CDR3 region is CATSRDGQGHQPQHF. In DNA form, the CDR3 reads TGTGCCACCAGCAGAGATGGGCAGGGTCATCAGCCCCAGCATTTT. Drawing the rest from reference TRBV15 and TRBJ1-5, the complete variable domain is DAMVIQNPRYQVTQFGKPVTLSCSQTLNHNVMYWYQQKSSQAPKLLFHYYDKDFNNEADTPDNFQSRRPNTSFCFLDIRSPGLGDTAMYLCATSRDGQGHQPQHFGDGTRLSIL.

This chain joins TRBV18 and TRBJ2-5; possible D gene TRBD2, 5 bases. The germline V gene has CDR1 KGHSH and CDR2 LQKENI. The CDR3 consists of 17 residues. Trimming left V 2 bases short and J 5 bases short, with 21 bases between. CDR3 sequence: CASSPWALTGSGETQYF. The DNA of the CDR3 is TGTGCCAGCTCACCATGGGCCCTGACGGGATCGGGGGAGACCCAGTACTTC.

The sample holds one count of this clone. V is TRBV7-1 and J is TRBJ2-2, with 10 bases matching TRBD1. TRBV7-1 is an open reading frame whose function is uncertain. Unmatched junction bases numbered 3, after V lost 5 bases and J lost 3 bases. This CDR3 contains 15 residues. CDR3 region: CASSPGTGDTGELFF. CDR3 nucleotide sequence: TGTGCCAGCAGCCCCGGGACAGGGGACACCGGGGAGCTGTTTTTT.

The rearrangement uses TRBV6-8 and TRBJ2-4; D may correspond to TRBD1 or TRBD2 (5 bases each). V lost 10 bases, J lost 0 bases, and 19 bases lay in between. The CDR3 runs 16 residues. Germline V gene sequence: CDR1 MNHGY, CDR2 SAAAGT. The CDR3 DNA reads as TGTGCCATCAGCCCGTCGGGGCCCGTAGCCAAAAACATTCAGTACTTC. As protein: CAISPSGPVAKNIQYF.

This clone was seen a few times. The chain recombines TRBV18 with TRBJ1-1; 10 bases are a match to TRBD1. CDR3 length: 16 residues. Unmatched junction bases numbered 6, after V lost 5 bases and J lost 0 bases. Germline V CDR1 and CDR2: KGHSH, LQKENI. The CDR3 DNA sequence: TGTGCCAGCTCAACCCAGACAGGGGGCCTGAACACTGAAGCTTTCTTT. This codes for CASSTQTGGLNTEAFF.

The chain recombines TRBV28 with TRBJ1-1, with D possibly TRBD1 on 6 matching bases. This CDR3 has 16 amino acids. Germline lookup yields CDR1 MDHEN and CDR2 SYDVKM. The ends were cut back, 4 bases at V and 5 bases at J, with 20 bases in the middle. The DNA for the CDR3 is TGTGCCAGCAGTTCCCCGGGACACCCAAAAGGAACTGAAGCTTTCTTT. Residues: CASSSPGHPKGTEAFF.

The rearrangement joins TRBV6-8 to TRBJ2-1, with D hard to call. V dropped 6 bases and J dropped 2 bases, with 11 bases sitting between them. Germline CDR1 and CDR2: MNHGY and SAAAGT. This CDR3 comprises 14 residues. CDR3 sequence (DNA): TGTGCCAGCAGCGGGCGCTCCCCCTACAATGAGCAGTTCTTC. This translates into CASSGRSPYNEQFF.

V gene TRBV6-8 combines with J gene TRBJ2-3, with D unresolved. The V gene lost 6 bases and the J gene lost 9 bases, with 16 bases spanning the gap. Germline CDR1 reads MNHGY; CDR2 reads SAAAGT. The CDR3 contains 13 residues. The CDR3 loop is CASSNIVAPTQYF. As DNA, the CDR3 is TGTGCCAGCAGCAATATAGTAGCTCCGACGCAGTATTTT.

This clone appeared once. The chain joins TRBV6-8 to TRBJ2-7; no clear D gene. Germline assignment: CDR1 MNHGY and CDR2 SAAAGT. The CDR3 runs to 14 residues. With 1 base removed from V and 0 bases from J, the gap between germline ends came to 7 bases. CDR3 loop: CASSYLYSSYEQYF. As DNA, the CDR3 is TGTGCCAGCAGTTACTTATACAGCTCCTACGAGCAGTACTTC.

The chain has TRBV14 and TRBJ1-2; D is undetermined. CDR1 and CDR2 (germline): SGHDN, FVKESK. Trimming took off 2 bases at V and 3 bases at J, with 10 bases between the two ends. This CDR3 is 14 amino acids long. The CDR3 region is CASSQLGLYYGYTF. Written as DNA, the CDR3 is TGTGCCAGCAGCCAACTTGGACTGTACTATGGCTACACCTTC. Combining the CDR3 with reference TRBV14 and TRBJ1-2 gives the whole variable domain EAGVTQFPSHSVIEKGQTVTLRCDPISGHDNLYWYRRVMGKEIKFLLHFVKESKQDESGMPNNRFLAERTGGTYSTLKVQPAELEDSGVYFCASSQLGLYYGYTFGSGTRLTVV.

The chain links TRBV6-8 to TRBJ2-5; 10 nucleotides line up with TRBD2. The CDR3 totals 13 residues. V gave up 10 bases and J gave up 2 bases; unmatched junction bases: 4. Germline V CDR1 and CDR2: MNHGY, SAAAGT. In DNA, the CDR3 is TGTGCCACAGAGCGGGGGGGACAAGAGACCCAGTACTTC. Residues: CATERGGQETQYF.

J is TRBJ2-5 and V is TRBV2; TRBD1 might be the D (5 bases). The CDR3 runs to 15 residues. Germline V gene sequence: CDR1 SNHLY, CDR2 FYNNEI. V was cut by 6 bases and J by 2 bases, with 16 bases left in between. This CDR3 reads CASRTVGAGQETQYF. The CDR3 DNA follows: TGTGCCAGCAGGACCGTTGGGGCAGGGCAAGAGACCCAGTACTTC.

This clone was picked up a small number of times. The chain couples TRBV6-4 to TRBJ2-5; no clear D gene. Trimming cost V 5 bases and J 5 bases, with 6 bases left between them. The CDR3 totals 11 residues. Germline V gene sequence: CDR1 MRHNA, CDR2 SNTAGT. CDR3 DNA sequence: TGTGCCAGCAGTTACGTGGAGACCCAGTACTTC. The encoded protein is CASSYVETQYF.

This rearrangement joins TRBV19 to TRBJ2-7; D possibly corresponds to TRBD2 (6 bases). This CDR3 spans 18 amino acids. V was trimmed by 2 bases and J by 4 bases, leaving 24 bases between them. Germline V lookup: CDR1 LNHDA, CDR2 SQIVND (reference sequence). The DNA of the CDR3 is TGTGCCAGTAGTATATTTGTCCGGGAGCGGTTGCGTTGTTACGAGCAGTACTTC. The encoded protein is CASSIFVRERLRCYEQYF.

The chain employs TRBV19 and TRBJ1-5, with D unclear. This CDR3 comprises 15 residues. V was pared by 0 bases and J by 6 bases, with 12 bases between. CDR1 and CDR2 from the germline V gene are LNHDA and SQIVND (reference sequence). Here the CDR3 DNA reads TGTGCCAGTAGTATAGAAGAGGGCGCGGGTCAGCCCCAGCATTTT. Protein: CASSIEEGAGQPQHF. Filled out from reference TRBV19 and TRBJ1-5, the complete variable domain reads DGGITQSPKYLFRKEGQNVTLSCEQNLNHDAMYWYRQDPGQGLRLIYYSQIVNDFQKGDIAEGYSVSREKKESFPLTVTSAQKNPTAFYLCASSIEEGAGQPQHFGDGTRLSIL.

This rearrangement joins TRBV23-1 to TRBJ1-5, with a weak D call TRBD1 (5 bases). TRBV23-1 carries the ORF label, with uncertain function. The CDR3 sequence is 14 residues long. The ends were cut back, 6 bases at V and 4 bases at J, with 13 bases in the middle. CDR3 coding DNA: TGCGCCAGCAGCCAAGACAGCGGGAATCAGCCCCAGCATTTT. Its translation is CASSQDSGNQPQHF.

CDR3 region: CASSQDRGTGTRVTDTQYF. The CDR3 region has the DNA TGTGCCAGCAGCCAAGATCGGGGAACAGGGACGCGGGTCACAGATACGCAGTATTTT. The rearrangement links TRBV14 to TRBJ2-3; tentative D call: TRBD1 (6 bases). With 0 bases removed from V and 2 bases from J, the gap between germline ends came to 21 bases. Germline lookup yields CDR1 SGHDN and CDR2 FVKESK. The CDR3 totals 19 residues.

Worth noting for this clone: This CDR3 is also generated by other DNA sequences in the sample. The CDR3 here is CASSYRGSGANVLTF. For the CDR3, the DNA is TGTGCCAGCAGTTATCGGGGCTCTGGGGCCAACGTCCTGACTTTC. The chain joins TRBV6-8 to TRBJ2-6, with D possibly TRBD2 on 5 matching bases. The CDR3 sequence is 15 residues long. Deletions cut 3 bases from V and 0 bases from J, with 6 bases between. CDR1 and CDR2 from the germline V gene are MNHGY and SAAAGT.

This clone was observed a handful of times. The rearrangement uses TRBV11-3 and TRBJ1-4; no clear D gene. This CDR3 region has 14 residues. Trimming removed 3 bases at V and 4 bases at J, with 9 bases between. The germline CDR1 and CDR2 sequences are SGHNT and YENEEA. As DNA, the CDR3 is TGTGCCAGCAGCTTGGAGGGTATTAATGAAAAACTGTTTTTT. Protein sequence: CASSLEGINEKLFF.

The rearrangement uses TRBV11-3 and TRBJ2-2, with D tentatively TRBD1 (6 bases). The V end lost 8 bases, the J end lost 1 base, and 11 bases lay between the germline ends. The germline gives CDR1 SGHNT, CDR2 YENEEA. CDR3 length: 14 residues. DNA of the CDR3: TGTGCCAGCTTAGGGGGATGGAACACCGGGGAGCTGTTTTTT. Amino acid sequence: CASLGGWNTGELFF.

The genes are TRBV19 and TRBJ1-2; D possibly corresponds to TRBD1 (5 bases). The germline V gene encodes CDR1 LNHDA and CDR2 SQIVND (reference sequence). The CDR3 is 14 amino acids. V lost 5 bases to trimming and J lost 4 bases, with 14 bases between them. In DNA form, the CDR3 reads TGTGCCAGTAGTCCAGGGATCGGACCCTATGGCTACACCTTC. It encodes CASSPGIGPYGYTF. The entire variable domain, with the rest obtained from reference TRBV19 and TRBJ1-2, is as follows: DGGITQSPKYLFRKEGQNVTLSCEQNLNHDAMYWYRQDPGQGLRLIYYSQIVNDFQKGDIAEGYSVSREKKESFPLTVTSAQKNPTAFYLCASSPGIGPYGYTFGSGTRLTVV.

The chain uses TRBV9 and TRBJ1-2; D might be TRBD1 (6 bases). V was trimmed by 0 bases and J by 5 bases, leaving 14 bases between them. Per germline, CDR1 SGDLS and CDR2 YYNGEE. The CDR3 extends over 15 amino acids. The CDR3 region is CASSVATGLEYGYTF. CDR3 bases: TGTGCCAGCAGCGTAGCTACAGGGTTGGAGTATGGCTACACCTTC.

This clone showed up just a few times. This chain joins TRBV25-1 and TRBJ1-5; D unclear. Trimming cost V 5 bases and J 2 bases, with 10 bases left between them. The CDR3 runs 14 residues. From germline, CDR1 is MGHDK and CDR2 SYGVNS. Here the CDR3 DNA reads TGTGCCAGCAGTTGGGCCGGGGGCAATCAGCCCCAGCATTTT. It codes for CASSWAGGNQPQHF.

For the CDR3, the DNA is TGTGCCAGCAATCCCTTAAAGGGGGGGGTATTAGAGACCCAGTACTTC. This codes for CASNPLKGGVLETQYF. The chain combines TRBV6-8 with TRBJ2-5; D might be TRBD2 (7 bases). With 7 bases removed from V and 4 bases from J, the gap between germline ends came to 22 bases. CDR3 length: 16 residues. From germline, CDR1 is MNHGY and CDR2 SAAAGT.